This entry lists 32 T cell receptor beta chains sequenced from one sample in a study of cytomegalovirus exposure and HLA in healthy donors. The PCR had 60 Vbeta and 13 Jbeta primers. Some clones are missing from TCRdb's copy, which holds only in-frame ones; the method was immunoSEQ multiplex PCR. The repertoire consists of over 100,000 clones, with roughly 89% occurring once and the leading ten covering roughly 5.2%. The sequenced material came from PBMCs. Receptors were obtained from a woman aged 25 to 39 in good health and CMV-seronegative.

The chain recombines TRBV6-6 with TRBJ2-7, with D unclear. Germline V gives CDR1 MNHNY, CDR2 SVGAGI (reference sequence). V dropped 2 bases and J dropped 5 bases, with 16 bases sitting between them. The length of the CDR3 is 15 residues. The CDR3 loop is CASSYENPPPNEQYF. CDR3 coding DNA: TGTGCCAGCAGTTACGAGAACCCCCCCCCAAACGAGCAGTACTTC.

The V and J genes are TRBV30 and TRBJ1-1; D is ambiguous. The V end was cut by 2 bases, the J end by 1 base, with 14 bases between. Per the germline V gene, CDR1 is GTSNPN and CDR2 is SVGIG (reference sequence). The CDR3 extends over 15 amino acids. The CDR3 DNA follows: TGTGCCTGGAGTAAGCCGGGAGCCTGGAACACTGAAGCTTTCTTT. This gives the protein CAWSKPGAWNTEAFF.

The chain has TRBV19 and TRBJ2-1, with D possibly TRBD2 on 5 matching bases. Looked up from germline, CDR1 is LNHDA and CDR2 is SQIVND (reference sequence). The V gene lost 5 bases and the J gene lost 6 bases, with 17 bases spanning the gap. The CDR3 consists of 15 residues. The CDR3: CASSDPGGPSNEQFF. CDR3 bases: TGTGCCAGTAGTGACCCCGGAGGCCCCAGCAATGAGCAGTTCTTC. Variable domain in full (rest from reference TRBV19 and TRBJ2-1): DGGITQSPKYLFRKEGQNVTLSCEQNLNHDAMYWYRQDPGQGLRLIYYSQIVNDFQKGDIAEGYSVSREKKESFPLTVTSAQKNPTAFYLCASSDPGGPSNEQFFGPGTRLTVL.

The V call is TRBV29-1, the J call TRBJ1-1; D possibly corresponds to TRBD1 (5 bases). Germline CDR1 is SQVTM and CDR2 is ANQGSEA. This CDR3 spans 13 amino acids. The germline V and J ends were trimmed by 3 bases and 3 bases, with 11 bases remaining between them. CDR3 amino acids: CSVDGRVDTEAFF. Here the CDR3 DNA reads TGCAGCGTTGATGGCAGGGTGGACACTGAAGCTTTCTTT.

The chain carries TRBV19 and TRBJ2-5; TRBD2 matches 8 bases. The CDR3 runs to 15 residues. J lost 6 bases, V lost 5 bases, and 11 bases had no gene match. Germline assignment: CDR1 LNHDA and CDR2 SQIVND (reference sequence). The CDR3 region has the DNA TGTGCCAGTAGTTACGGACTAGCTGCAACTAAGACCCAGTACTTC. This translates into CASSYGLAATKTQYF.

V is TRBV21-1 and J is TRBJ2-7; the table assigns TRBD2, which was not confirmed against the DNA. TRBV21-1 is annotated as a pseudogene. CDR3 length: 16 amino acids. This CDR3 reads CASSKEGRAHSYEQYF. The CDR3 DNA follows: TGTGCCAGCAGCAAAGAAGGGAGAGCCCACTCCTACGAGCAGTACTTC.

The rearrangement uses TRBV5-8 and TRBJ1-1, with D tentatively TRBD1 (5 bases). The ends were cut back, 0 bases at V and 11 bases at J, with 11 bases in the middle. The germline V gene encodes CDR1 SGHTS and CDR2 YDEGEE. The CDR3 spans 12 residues. The CDR3 sequence: CASSLGGRDAFF. CDR3 DNA: TGTGCCAGCAGCTTGGGGGGGAGGGATGCTTTCTTT.

The chain uses TRBV5-1 and TRBJ2-1; no definite D call. The CDR3 is 13 residues long. Germline CDR1 SGHRS, CDR2 YFSETQ. V was pared by 0 bases and J by 9 bases, with 10 bases between. The CDR3 spells CASSLASRGEQFF. CDR3 coding DNA: TGCGCCAGCAGCTTGGCGTCTAGAGGTGAGCAGTTCTTC.

The J gene is TRBJ1-2, the V gene TRBV28; maybe TRBD1 (6 bases). V lost 2 bases to trimming and J lost 0 bases, with 10 bases between them. Germline V gene data show CDR1 as MDHEN and CDR2 as SYDVKM. The CDR3 has 15 amino acids. In DNA, the CDR3 is TGTGCCAGCAGTTTAATCGACAGGACTAACTATGGCTACACCTTC. Its translation: CASSLIDRTNYGYTF.

The genes are TRBV5-1 and TRBJ1-1; D possibly corresponds to TRBD1 (6 bases). Trimming took off 4 bases at V and 0 bases at J, with 13 bases between the two ends. Germline V gives CDR1 SGHRS, CDR2 YFSETQ. CDR3 length: 15 amino acids. The CDR3 DNA reads TGCGCCAGCAGCCTATCGACAGGTTTGAACACTGAAGCTTTCTTT. It is translated as CASSLSTGLNTEAFF. Supplemented by reference TRBV5-1 and TRBJ1-1, the full variable domain reads KAGVTQTPRYLIKTRGQQVTLSCSPISGHRSVSWYQQTPGQGLQFLFEYFSETQRNKGNFPGRFSGRQFSNSRSEMNVSTLELGDSALYLCASSLSTGLNTEAFFGQGTRLTVV.

The gene calls are TRBV7-2 and TRBJ1-1; 10 bases fit TRBD1. CDR1 is SGHTA, CDR2 FQGNSA, per germline. Germline trimming cut 6 bases from V and 0 bases from J; bases unmatched to any gene: 1. The CDR3 is 14 amino acids. This chain's CDR3 is CASRGQGMNTEAFF. CDR3 in DNA: TGTGCCAGCAGGGGACAGGGGATGAACACTGAAGCTTTCTTT. The full variable domain, rest sourced from reference TRBV7-2 and TRBJ1-1, is GAGVSQSPSNKVTEKGKDVELRCDPISGHTALYWYRQSLGQGLEFLIYFQGNSAPDKSGLPSDRFSAERTGGSVSTLTIQRTQQEDSAVYLCASRGQGMNTEAFFGQGTRLTVV.

This chain uses TRBV18 with TRBJ2-5, with 15 bases matching TRBD2. CDR3 length: 17 amino acids. The J segment lost 5 bases and the V segment lost 3 bases, leaving 7 bases of the junction unmatched. Germline V gene data show CDR1 as KGHSH and CDR2 as LQKENI. DNA for the CDR3: TGTGCCAGCTCACCGCGGACTAGCGGGAGGGCCGGGGAGACCCAGTACTTC. Protein product: CASSPRTSGRAGETQYF.

The chain joins TRBV4-3 to TRBJ1-2; 7 bases line up with TRBD1. Germline CDR1 is LGHNA and CDR2 is YSLEER. The CDR3 is made up of 13 amino acids. With V trimmed by 3 bases and J by 2 bases, 0 bases remained unmatched. The CDR3 sequence is CASSQDRNYGYTF. The CDR3 nucleotides are TGCGCCAGCAGCCAGGACAGGAACTATGGCTACACCTTC.

The V and J genes are TRBV5-4 and TRBJ2-2; 7 nucleotides line up with TRBD1. Germline values: CDR1 SGHNT, CDR2 YYREEE (reference sequence). J lost 7 bases, V lost 2 bases, and 11 bases had no gene match. The CDR3 has 16 amino acids. For the CDR3, the DNA is TGTGCCAGCAGCTTCGGGGACAGAGGGGATGGCGGGGAGCTGTTTTTT. Protein sequence: CASSFGDRGDGGELFF.

The chain is built from TRBV5-5 and TRBJ1-1, with TRBD1 matching over 7 bases. This CDR3 region has 15 residues. From germline, CDR1 is SGHKS and CDR2 YYEKEE (reference sequence). V lost 5 bases and J lost 3; bases outside the gene matches: 10. The CDR3 loop reads CASSLFQGVDTEAFF. The CDR3 DNA follows: TGTGCCAGCAGTCTCTTCCAGGGGGTGGACACTGAAGCTTTCTTT.

As concerns this clone: A read error may account for a junction end that differs from germline. This chain uses TRBV7-9 with TRBJ2-7, with D possibly TRBD2 on 6 matching bases. The CDR3 covers 14 residues. Germline assignment: CDR1 SEHNR and CDR2 FQNEAQ (reference sequence). Here the CDR3 DNA reads TGTTCCAGCAGCTTAGAACGGGGGACCTACGAGCAGTACTTC. Amino acids: CSSSLERGTYEQYF.

The CDR3: CASSLIGIPGQGPTNEKLFF. The CDR3 DNA follows: TGCGCCAGCAGCTTGATCGGGATACCGGGACAGGGTCCTACTAATGAAAAACTGTTTTTT. This sequence joins TRBV5-1 and TRBJ1-4, with 9 bases identical to TRBD1. Trimming removed 1 base from V and 2 bases from J; junction bases left unmatched: 15. The CDR3 is made up of 20 amino acids. CDR1 is SGHRS, CDR2 YFSETQ, per germline.

The chain has TRBV7-9 and TRBJ2-7, with TRBD2 matching 9 bases. With 7 bases clipped from V and 4 bases from J, the junction kept 5 bases outside the gene matches. The germline V gene has CDR1 SEHNR and CDR2 FQNEAQ (reference sequence). CDR3 length: 13 amino acids. The CDR3 DNA sequence: TGTGCCAGCACGGGACTAGCTAGTTACGAGCAGTACTTC. Its protein product is CASTGLASYEQYF.

The chain uses TRBV9 and TRBJ2-5; 12 positions match TRBD2. Per germline, CDR1 SGDLS and CDR2 YYNGEE. The CDR3 covers 16 residues. The V gene end was trimmed by 0 bases and the J gene end by 5 bases; junction bases not matched to a gene: 5. For the CDR3, the DNA is TGTGCCAGCAGCGTAGGGCGACTAGCGGGGGTGGAGACCCAGTACTTC. It is translated as CASSVGRLAGVETQYF.

This rearrangement joins TRBV6-5 to TRBJ2-2; TRBD1 is a possible D gene (6 bases). The CDR3 consists of 16 residues. From germline, CDR1 is MNHEY and CDR2 SVGAGI. The germline V and J ends were trimmed by 1 base and 5 bases, with 14 bases remaining between them. CDR3 nucleotide sequence: TGTGCCAGCAGTTACTACTTCACAGGGTCTACCGGGGAGCTGTTTTTT. The encoded protein is CASSYYFTGSTGELFF.

This clone was observed once. V gene TRBV7-3 combines with J gene TRBJ2-3; TRBD2 matches 8 bases. With 6 bases clipped from V and 3 bases from J, the junction kept 2 bases outside the gene matches. Germline V CDR1 and CDR2: SGHTA, FQGTGA. CDR3 length equals 13 residues. CDR3 in amino acids: CASRAGGTDTQYF. CDR3 nucleotides: TGTGCCAGCAGGGCGGGGGGAACAGATACGCAGTATTTT.

This clone appeared a few times. The chain recombines TRBV4-2 with TRBJ1-1; no reliable D call. CDR3 size: 13 residues. The V gene lost 1 base and the J gene lost 5 bases, with 8 bases spanning the gap. The germline CDR1 and CDR2 sequences are LGHNA and YNFKEQ. The CDR3 nucleotides read TGTGCCAGCAGCCAAGCCGGGTGGACTGAAGCTTTCTTT. Its protein product is CASSQAGWTEAFF.

The chain is built from TRBV9 and TRBJ2-5, with TRBD1 matching over 11 bases. With 3 bases clipped from V and 7 bases from J, the junction kept 5 bases outside the gene matches. Germline CDR1 SGDLS, CDR2 YYNGEE. CDR3 size: 14 residues. The CDR3 reads CASSAGTGGLTQYF. The CDR3 DNA reads TGTGCCAGCAGCGCCGGGACAGGGGGTTTGACCCAGTACTTC. Using reference TRBV9 and TRBJ2-5 for the parts outside the CDR3, the full variable domain is DSGVTQTPKHLITATGQRVTLRCSPRSGDLSVYWYQQSLDQGLQFLIQYYNGEERAKGNILERFSAQQFPDLHSELNLSSLELGDSALYFCASSAGTGGLTQYFGPGTRLLVL.

This sequence joins TRBV10-3 and TRBJ2-1, with TRBD2 identical over 12 bases. The CDR3 runs to 17 residues. Unmatched junction bases numbered 12, after V lost 5 bases and J lost 7 bases. In germline, CDR1 is ENHRY, CDR2 SYGVKD. For the CDR3, the DNA is TGTGCCATCAGTCCCCCCCTGACTAGCGGGAGTGTTAATGAGCAGTTCTTC. Amino acids: CAISPPLTSGSVNEQFF.

This clone has more than one count but fewer than ten. The rearrangement links TRBV5-4 to TRBJ1-1; D might be TRBD1 (5 bases). V gave up 3 bases and J gave up 7 bases, with 13 bases separating them. This CDR3 spans 13 amino acids. Looked up from germline, CDR1 is SGHNT and CDR2 is YYREEE (reference sequence). The CDR3, as DNA: TGTGCCAGCAGCTCCGGGGGGGGAGTTGAAGCTTTCTTT. Translating gives CASSSGGGVEAFF. The full variable domain, with the rest looked up from reference TRBV5-4 and TRBJ1-1, is ETGVTQSPTHLIKTRGQQVTLRCSSQSGHNTVSWYQQALGQGPQFIFQYYREEENGRGNFPPRFSGLQFPNYSSELNVNALELDDSALYLCASSSGGGVEAFFGQGTRLTVV.

V gene TRBV30 combines with J gene TRBJ1-1; perhaps TRBD1 as D (5 bases). The germline V gene encodes CDR1 GTSNPN and CDR2 SVGIG (reference sequence). The CDR3 sequence is 11 residues long. V was pared by 4 bases and J by 8 bases, with 11 bases between. For the CDR3, the DNA is TGTGCCTGGATAGGGGTCGGAGAAGCTTTCTTT. It translates to CAWIGVGEAFF. Filled out from reference TRBV30 and TRBJ1-1, the complete variable domain reads SQTIHQWPATLVQPVGSPLSLECTVEGTSNPNLYWYRQAAGRGLQLLFYSVGIGQISSEVPQNLSASRPQDRQFILSSKKLLLSDSGFYLCAWIGVGEAFFGQGTRLTVV.

This sequence joins TRBV5-1 and TRBJ2-7, with TRBD2 as a possible D gene (6 bases). V was pared by 0 bases and J by 0 bases, with 10 bases between. The CDR3 consists of 15 residues. Germline CDR1 reads SGHRS; CDR2 reads YFSETQ. The CDR3 sequence is CASSLDGTYSYEQYF. Written as DNA, the CDR3 is TGCGCCAGCAGCTTGGACGGGACTTACTCCTACGAGCAGTACTTC. Looking up the rest from reference TRBV5-1 and TRBJ2-7 gives the full variable domain: KAGVTQTPRYLIKTRGQQVTLSCSPISGHRSVSWYQQTPGQGLQFLFEYFSETQRNKGNFPGRFSGRQFSNSRSEMNVSTLELGDSALYLCASSLDGTYSYEQYFGPGTRLTVT.

This clone was recorded once. The chain carries TRBV27 and TRBJ2-2; 13 nucleotides line up with TRBD2. Germline V CDR1 and CDR2: MNHEY, SMNVEV (reference sequence). The trim removed 4 bases at V and 2 bases at J, leaving 4 bases unmatched. CDR3 size: 17 residues. The CDR3 loop is CASSSLAGGPNTGELFF. Here the CDR3 DNA reads TGTGCCAGCAGTTCACTAGCGGGAGGGCCAAACACCGGGGAGCTGTTTTTT.

Remarks on this clone: Mismatch with germline at one junction end may stem from a read error. Here the CDR3 reads CASRSNRGPGVF. The CDR3 bases are TGTGCCAGCAGGAGTAACAGGGGTCCGGGGGTCTTC. This sequence joins TRBV28 and TRBJ2-1, with D maybe TRBD1 (7 bases). The germline gives CDR1 MDHEN, CDR2 SYDVKM. The CDR3 sequence is 12 residues long.

The V gene is TRBV27, the J gene TRBJ2-5, with D perhaps TRBD2 (5 bases). CDR1 and CDR2 (germline): MNHEY, SMNVEV (reference sequence). V lost 5 bases to trimming and J lost 3 bases, with 19 bases between them. This CDR3 spans 16 amino acids. The CDR3 loop is CASSHFRGELEETQYF. In DNA form, the CDR3 reads TGTGCCAGCAGTCATTTTCGTGGGGAGTTGGAAGAGACCCAGTACTTC.

The chain joins TRBV9 to TRBJ2-3, with 7 positions matching TRBD2. Germline CDR1 reads SGDLS; CDR2 reads YYNGEE. The V gene end was trimmed by 4 bases and the J gene end by 6 bases; junction bases not matched to a gene: 14. The CDR3 is 16 amino acids. CDR3 DNA sequence: TGTGCCAGCAGCCCGTTACAAGCGGGGTCAACTGATACGCAGTATTTT. Amino acids: CASSPLQAGSTDTQYF.

This clone was detected many times. The genes are TRBV6-6 and TRBJ2-7; 14 positions agree with TRBD2. J lost 9 bases, V lost 6 bases, and 7 bases had no gene match. This CDR3 contains 14 residues. Germline loops: CDR1 MNHNY, CDR2 SVGAGI (reference sequence). CDR3: CASRTGLAGVGQYF. The CDR3 coding sequence is TGTGCCAGCAGGACGGGACTAGCGGGAGTGGGGCAGTACTTC.